These 28 T cell receptor beta chains were sequenced from one sample in a study of human T cells and chemical hapten exposure. As to time point: patch test 3, about 24 weeks after DPC sensitization. This sample's treatment: therapeutic diphenylcyclopropenone sensitization with weekly scalp DPC. TCRdb used MiXCR to reprocess the RACE reads, holding one entry per CDR3 protein. The table includes 130,000 or so distinct CDR3 sequences, approximately 11% detected once. Specimen: whole blood, collected in connection with sensitization to the hapten diphenylcyclopropenone (DPC). These receptors originate from a woman aged 45-65 years with alopecia areata. Some clones in this sample may be carry-over from other donors' samples.

The chain couples TRBV6-4 to TRBJ1-1, with 7 nucleotides matching TRBD1. The V and J ends lost 4 bases and 8 bases, in that order; junction bases with no gene match: 13. Germline V gene sequence: CDR1 MRHNA, CDR2 SNTAGT. The CDR3 loop spans 15 amino acids. The chain's CDR3 is CASSAWDRRNLEAFF. The CDR3 region has the DNA TGTGCCAGCAGTGCCTGGGACAGACGTAATTTGGAAGCTTTCTTT.

Only a few counts were recorded for this clonotype. This chain uses TRBV29-1 with TRBJ1-2; D might be TRBD1 (6 bases). This CDR3 has 14 residues. Germline V gene lookup returns CDR1 SQVTM and CDR2 ANQGSEA. The V gene lost 6 bases and the J gene lost 5 bases, with 19 bases spanning the gap. In DNA form, the CDR3 reads TGCAGCGTCACCTGGGGGGGAACAGGGTATGGCTACACCTTC. It is translated as CSVTWGGTGYGYTF.

Points on this clonotype: Being one base from a much bigger clone, this may be a read error. The V call is TRBV27, the J call TRBJ1-6; D is ambiguous. This CDR3 spans 14 amino acids. CDR1 MNHEY and CDR2 SMNVEV come from the germline V gene (reference sequence). This chain's CDR3 is CASSLSTGVSPLNF. The CDR3 nucleotides read TGTGCCAGCAGTTTATCGACCGGTGTCTCACCCCTCAACTTT.

This clonotype turned up a few times. The V call is TRBV28, the J call TRBJ1-6; 8 bases are shared with TRBD1. Germline V gene sequence: CDR1 MDHEN, CDR2 SYDVKM. The length of the CDR3 is 14 residues. V was clipped by 7 bases and J by 7 bases; unmatched bases: 6. CDR3 in amino acids: CASKSNRGNSPLHF. The CDR3 DNA follows: TGTGCCAGCAAATCGAACAGGGGGAATTCACCCCTCCACTTT.

This chain links TRBV28 with TRBJ2-1; D unclear. Germline assignment: CDR1 MDHEN and CDR2 SYDVKM. The CDR3 runs to 14 residues. The germline V and J ends were trimmed by 2 bases and 4 bases, with 9 bases remaining between them. CDR3 nucleotide sequence: TGTGCCAGCAGTTTAGTACAGCATTACAATGAGCAGTTCTTC. Its translation: CASSLVQHYNEQFF.

This chain joins TRBV7-7 and TRBJ2-5; no clear D. The germline CDR1 and CDR2 sequences are SSHAT and FNYEAQ (reference sequence). The V and J ends lost 5 bases and 2 bases respectively, with 15 bases between them. The CDR3 is 15 amino acids. The CDR3 reads CASSLESGSQETQYF. The CDR3 DNA is TGTGCCAGCAGCCTCGAGTCCGGGTCGCAAGAGACCCAGTACTTC. The full variable domain, its missing parts supplied by reference TRBV7-7 and TRBJ2-5, is GAGVSQSPRYKVTKRGQDVTLRCDPISSHATLYWYQQALGQGPEFLTYFNYEAQPDKSGLPSDRFSAERPEGSISTLTIQRTEQRDSAMYRCASSLESGSQETQYFGPGTRLLVL.

This clonotype was seen ten or more times. V and J are TRBV7-2 and TRBJ2-7; D possibly corresponds to TRBD2 (5 bases). Trimming pared 8 bases from V and 1 base from J, leaving 6 bases between. Germline loops: CDR1 SGHTA, CDR2 FQGNSA. The CDR3 is 11 amino acids. Here the CDR3 DNA reads TGTGCCAGCCCGGGGTCCTACGAGCAGTACTTC. Amino acids: CASPGSYEQYF.

The CDR3 reads CASTRDYNQPQHF. CDR3 bases: TGTGCCAGCACCCGGGACTATAATCAGCCCCAGCATTTT. The V gene is TRBV12-3 or TRBV12-4, the J gene TRBJ1-5; weak D call: TRBD1 (5 bases). The CDR3 extends over 13 amino acids. V lost 7 bases and J 4 bases, leaving 11 bases between the germline ends.

This clonotype was counted a few times. V gene TRBV7-9 combines with J gene TRBJ2-3; the D gene is possibly TRBD1 (6 bases). V was pared by 5 bases and J by 5 bases, with 23 bases between. Per the germline V gene, CDR1 is SEHNR and CDR2 is FQNEAQ (reference sequence). This CDR3 spans 17 amino acids. The CDR3 nucleotides are TGTGCCAGCAGCCCCCGGGTGGGGGCTGTCGGTCGAGATACGCAGTATTTT. Amino acid sequence: CASSPRVGAVGRDTQYF.

This clonotype showed up just a few times. The gene calls are TRBV7-2 and TRBJ2-3; TRBD2 is a possible D gene (7 bases). Germline CDR1 SGHTA, CDR2 FQGNSA. CDR3 length: 16 amino acids. Trimming took off 4 bases at V and 6 bases at J, with 20 bases between the two ends. The CDR3 DNA follows: TGTGCCAGCAGCTCCCCCACTAGACGGGGGGCCGATACGCAGTATTTT. Its translation is CASSSPTRRGADTQYF. Combining the CDR3 with reference TRBV7-2 and TRBJ2-3 gives the whole variable domain GAGVSQSPSNKVTEKGKDVELRCDPISGHTALYWYRQSLGQGLEFLIYFQGNSAPDKSGLPSDRFSAERTGGSVSTLTIQRTQQEDSAVYLCASSSPTRRGADTQYFGPGTRLTVL.

This clonotype was recorded a few times. The chain combines TRBV29-1 with TRBJ1-2, with a possible D match to TRBD1 (6 bases). The CDR3 consists of 12 residues. Germline V gives CDR1 SQVTM, CDR2 ANQGSEA. Deletions cut 7 bases from V and 2 bases from J, with 11 bases between. The DNA for the CDR3 is TGCAGCGCCCGGACAGAGAACTATGGCTACACCTTC. Translated: CSARTENYGYTF.

The rearrangement joins TRBV4-3 to TRBJ2-7; a possible D gene is TRBD2 (6 bases). The CDR3 has 13 amino acids. CDR1 is LGHNA, CDR2 YSLEER, per germline. V lost 1 base and J lost 5, with 9 bases in between. The DNA for the CDR3 is TGCGCCAGCAGCCAAGGGGGGGTAAACGAGCAGTACTTC. It specifies CASSQGGVNEQYF.

In its sample, this clonotype was seen many times. The gene calls are TRBV10-3 and TRBJ2-1; D unresolved. The CDR3 is made up of 12 amino acids. In germline, CDR1 is ENHRY, CDR2 SYGVKD. Trimming shortened V by 3 bases and J by 6 bases, and 6 bases separated the two germline ends. The CDR3 loop is CAISESSNEQFF. The CDR3 DNA reads TGTGCCATCAGTGAATCCAGCAATGAGCAGTTCTTC.

In its sample, this clonotype was seen a few times. The chain carries TRBV13 and TRBJ2-1; the D gene is possibly TRBD1 (6 bases). Germline-derived CDR1 and CDR2 are PRHDT and FYEKMQ (reference sequence). The CDR3 consists of 15 residues. With 0 bases removed from V and 3 bases from J, the gap between germline ends came to 9 bases. For the CDR3, the DNA is TGTGCCAGCAGCTTAGGGCAGGGGTTCTACAATGAGCAGTTCTTC. Its translation: CASSLGQGFYNEQFF.

This clonotype was detected only a few times. V usage is TRBV29-1 and J usage is TRBJ2-4; D is unresolved. This CDR3 comprises 13 residues. The V gene's germline CDR1 is SQVTM and CDR2 ANQGSEA. The V gene lost 3 bases and the J gene lost 6 bases, with 12 bases spanning the gap. CDR3 sequence reads: CSVERSVGNIQYF. The CDR3 DNA follows: TGCAGCGTTGAGCGGTCAGTCGGAAACATTCAGTACTTC.

The rearrangement uses TRBV12-3 or TRBV12-4 and TRBJ2-5; TRBD2 matches 11 bases. Unmatched junction bases numbered 5, after V lost 0 bases and J lost 5 bases. The CDR3 has 16 residues. CDR3 loop: CASSLAGLAGGETQYF. The CDR3 nucleotides read TGTGCCAGCAGTTTAGCTGGGCTAGCGGGGGGCGAGACCCAGTACTTC.

This clonotype was detected ten times or more. The chain links TRBV27 to TRBJ2-7, with TRBD2 as a possible D gene (5 bases). The CDR3 length is 13 residues. The germline gives CDR1 MNHEY, CDR2 SMNVEV (reference sequence). V was pared by 4 bases and J by 7 bases, with 14 bases between. The CDR3 loop is CASSSGLRKEQYF. CDR3 DNA: TGTGCCAGCAGTTCCGGACTCCGAAAGGAGCAGTACTTC.

The table lists this clonotype with a few counts. V is TRBV10-3 and J is TRBJ2-1; D perhaps matches TRBD2 (5 bases). V lost 7 bases, J lost 15 bases, and 16 bases lay in between. Germline CDR1 ENHRY, CDR2 SYGVKD. The CDR3 length is 11 residues. The CDR3 DNA reads TGTGCCATCATGGCCTTCGAGGGCACGTTCTTC. Protein: CAIMAFEGTFF.

The chain joins TRBV28 to TRBJ2-1, with D hard to call. There are 16 residues in the CDR3. Trimming cost V 2 bases and J 4 bases, with 15 bases left between them. Germline values: CDR1 MDHEN, CDR2 SYDVKM. Written as DNA, the CDR3 is TGTGCCAGCAGTTTAATCGAGCCCGGGCGGTACAATGAGCAGTTCTTC. It is translated as CASSLIEPGRYNEQFF.

The chain employs TRBV29-1 and TRBJ2-1; D might be TRBD1 or TRBD2, each matching 5 bases. The germline CDR1 and CDR2 sequences are SQVTM and ANQGSEA. Trimming cost V 3 bases and J 1 base, with 10 bases left between them. The CDR3 spans 14 residues. CDR3 protein: CSVEGDVSYNEQFF. In nucleotides, the CDR3 is TGCAGCGTTGAGGGGGATGTTTCCTACAATGAGCAGTTCTTC.

This clonotype was detected ten times or more. This chain joins TRBV20-1 and TRBJ1-4; no clear D. The CDR3 sequence is 14 residues long. Trimming shortened V by 3 bases and J by 7 bases, and 15 bases separated the two germline ends. CDR1 and CDR2 from the germline V gene are DFQATT and SNEGSKA (reference sequence). The CDR3 DNA sequence: TGCAGTGCTAGCGACGGGTCATTCGGTGAAAAACTGTTTTTT. Translating gives CSASDGSFGEKLFF.

The chain uses TRBV15 and TRBJ1-5; tentatively, D is TRBD1 (5 bases). This CDR3 spans 15 amino acids. V was cut by 0 bases and J by 7 bases, with 13 bases left in between. Germline V gene sequence: CDR1 LNHNV, CDR2 YYDKDF (reference sequence). The CDR3 sequence: CATSRDQGREQPQHF. Written as DNA, the CDR3 is TGTGCCACCAGCAGAGATCAGGGCAGGGAACAGCCCCAGCATTTT.

This clonotype was detected only a few times. The chain couples TRBV27 to TRBJ1-1; D is uncertain. The CDR3 is 13 residues long. Germline CDR1 and CDR2: MNHEY and SMNVEV (reference sequence). V was clipped by 3 bases and J by 0 bases, with 5 bases between them. The CDR3 protein is CASSLYLNTEAFF. CDR3 nucleotide sequence: TGTGCCAGCAGTTTGTACCTGAACACTGAAGCTTTCTTT.

Concerning this clonotype itself: Since a much larger clone is just one base distant, this may be a read error. The conserved phenylalanine or tryptophan is not found at the CDR3 terminus, so this likely reflects a read error. The chain uses TRBV12-3 or TRBV12-4 and TRBJ2-3, with TRBD2 matching over 14 bases. J gave up 3 bases and V 6 bases, and 8 bases lay outside the gene matches. This CDR3 spans 17 amino acids. The CDR3 reads CASSFGTSGSRTDTQYL. The CDR3 coding sequence is TGTGCCAGCAGCTTCGGGACTAGCGGGAGTCGTACAGATACGCAGTATCTT.

This clonotype was counted at least ten times. DNA for the CDR3: TGTGCCAGCAGTTACTCGTACAGGGGGACTAGCACAGATACGCAGTATTTT. This translates into CASSYSYRGTSTDTQYF. This rearrangement joins TRBV6-2 or TRBV6-3 to TRBJ2-3; TRBD1 matches at 8 bases. Trimming took 0 bases from V and 0 from J; bases not matched to a gene: 5. Per the germline V gene, CDR1 is MNHEY and CDR2 is SVGEGT. The CDR3 extends over 17 amino acids.

This clonotype was picked up many times. The chain combines TRBV7-2 with TRBJ2-1; no definite D call. Germline lookup yields CDR1 SGHTA and CDR2 FQGNSA. With 5 bases removed from V and 5 bases from J, the gap between germline ends came to 16 bases. The CDR3 is 15 amino acids. The CDR3 DNA sequence: TGTGCCAGCAGCCCGAAGGACCCTCTCGACAATGAGCAGTTCTTC. It specifies CASSPKDPLDNEQFF.

This clonotype was recorded many times. The chain recombines TRBV7-9 with TRBJ2-7; the match to TRBD1 covers 7 bases. Per the germline V gene, CDR1 is SEHNR and CDR2 is FQNEAQ (reference sequence). J was trimmed by 2 bases and V by 5 bases; bases with no gene match: 6. The CDR3 consists of 14 residues. The CDR3 DNA is TGTGCCAGCAGCCCGGGACAGCCTACCTACGAGCAGTACTTC. This gives the protein CASSPGQPTYEQYF.

The chain combines TRBV3-2 with TRBJ1-1; the DNA was not used to check the table's D call, TRBD1. TRBV3-2 is a listed pseudogene. The CDR3 length is 14 residues. The CDR3 DNA reads as TGTGCCAGCAGCCCACCAGGGATAAACACTGAAGCTTTCTTT. Encoded protein: CASSPPGINTEAFF.